Following are 24 T cell receptor beta chains from one sample sequenced in a study of blood T cell repertoires in COVID-19. TCRdb's table, derived via immunoSEQ multiplex PCR, lists solely in-frame clones and lacks some. Here the sample spans over 150,000 clones, roughly 86% being singletons. What was sequenced was peripheral blood. Receptors were obtained from a man aged 55 to 70 with COVID-19, enrolled during active disease.

This chain uses TRBV6-6 with TRBJ1-5, with a weak D call TRBD1 (6 bases). The length of the CDR3 is 12 residues. Germline CDR1 reads MNHNY; CDR2 reads SVGAGI (reference sequence). Trimming took 10 bases from V and 5 from J, leaving 12 bases between them. The chain's CDR3 is CATRQGHQPQHF. The CDR3 DNA is TGTGCCACGCGCCAGGGGCATCAGCCCCAGCATTTT.

The CDR3 region is CASSLSGGRNTEAFF. The DNA of the CDR3 is TGTGCCAGCAGCTTATCTGGGGGCCGGAACACTGAAGCTTTCTTT. The chain uses TRBV11-1 and TRBJ1-1, with a tentative D call TRBD1 (6 bases). Per the germline V gene, CDR1 is SGHAT and CDR2 is FQDESV (reference sequence). Trimming took 2 bases from V and 1 from J, leaving 11 bases between them. The CDR3 loop spans 15 amino acids. The variable domain in full, completed from reference TRBV11-1 and TRBJ1-1, reads EAEVAQSPRYKITEKSQAVAFWCDPISGHATLYWYRQILGQGPELLVQFQDESVVDDSQLPKDRFSAERLKGVDSTLKIQPAELGDSAMYLCASSLSGGRNTEAFFGQGTRLTVV.

The chain has TRBV7-8 and TRBJ1-6; 8 nucleotides line up with TRBD1. Unmatched junction bases numbered 13, after V lost 6 bases and J lost 9 bases. The CDR3 runs to 16 residues. CDR1 and CDR2 from the germline V gene are SGHVS and FQNEAQ. In DNA form, the CDR3 reads TGTGCCAGCAGGTTCAGCCCAGGGGGCGCGAGTTCACCCCTCCACTTT. The encoded protein is CASRFSPGGASSPLHF.

The chain has TRBV3-1 (or the pseudogene TRBV3-2) and TRBJ1-5, with a tentative D call TRBD1 (5 bases). The germline V gene has CDR1 LGHDT and CDR2 YNNKEL (reference sequence). Deletions cut 3 bases from V and 3 bases from J, with 9 bases between. The CDR3 spans 14 residues. CDR3 sequence: CASSHRGNNQPQHF. CDR3 coding DNA: TGTGCCAGCAGCCACCGGGGGAACAATCAGCCCCAGCATTTT.

The V and J genes are TRBV5-1 and TRBJ2-2; 7 nucleotides agree with TRBD2. Germline V gene data show CDR1 as SGHRS and CDR2 as YFSETQ. This CDR3 comprises 15 residues. J gave up 6 bases and V 4 bases, and 9 bases lay outside the gene matches. DNA for the CDR3: TGCGCCAGCAGCCGCATAGGACTAGTATCCGGGGAGCTGTTTTTT. It is translated as CASSRIGLVSGELFF.

This sequence joins TRBV7-2 and TRBJ2-1; D is undetermined. Germline V lookup: CDR1 SGHTA, CDR2 FQGNSA. V was pared by 7 bases and J by 7 bases, with 11 bases between. The CDR3 sequence is 12 residues long. The CDR3 loop is CASNLYYNEQFF. The CDR3 coding sequence is TGTGCCAGCAACCTATACTATAATGAGCAGTTCTTC.

V is TRBV4-1 and J is TRBJ1-4; D not certain. CDR1 is MGHRA and CDR2 is YSYEKL in the germline V gene. CDR3 length: 14 residues. The V end was cut by 7 bases, the J end by 8 bases, with 17 bases between. CDR3 nucleotides: TGCGCCAGCAATGAATTTATGAGAGGAGAAAAACTGTTTTTT. Translation: CASNEFMRGEKLFF.

The gene calls are TRBV6-2 or TRBV6-3 and TRBJ2-2, with TRBD2 matching 7 bases. The CDR3 loop spans 17 amino acids. The V gene end was trimmed by 0 bases and the J gene end by 0 bases; junction bases not matched to a gene: 4. Per germline, CDR1 MNHEY and CDR2 SVGEGT. As DNA, the CDR3 is TGTGCCAGCAGTTACTCACGGCTAGCGGCGAACACCGGGGAGCTGTTTTTT. Its translation is CASSYSRLAANTGELFF.

This chain uses TRBV7-6 with TRBJ2-1, with 10 bases fitting TRBD2. Germline values: CDR1 SGHVS, CDR2 FNYEAQ. The CDR3 spans 16 residues. V gave up 1 base and J gave up 9 bases; unmatched junction bases: 9. CDR3 in amino acids: CASSLVGSSGRSEQFF. CDR3 nucleotide sequence: TGTGCCAGCAGCTTAGTGGGTTCTAGCGGGAGAAGTGAGCAGTTCTTC.

J is TRBJ2-3 and V is TRBV2, with no clear D. CDR3 size: 11 residues. Germline CDR1 is SNHLY and CDR2 is FYNNEI. V lost 7 bases and J lost 6, with 8 bases in between. The CDR3 region is CASTFLDTQYF. The CDR3, as DNA: TGTGCCAGCACTTTTCTTGATACGCAGTATTTT.

This chain uses TRBV7-9 with TRBJ2-7; a weak D match, TRBD1 (5 bases). In germline, CDR1 is SEHNR, CDR2 FQNEAQ (reference sequence). The CDR3 runs 12 residues. V lost 5 bases, J lost 6 bases, and 11 bases lay in between. CDR3 bases: TGTGCCAGCAGCCAGACAGAGATCGAGCAGTACTTC. It translates to CASSQTEIEQYF.

This clone has only one observation. V gene TRBV7-3 combines with J gene TRBJ2-1, with 13 bases identical to TRBD2. Trimming cost V 2 bases and J 8 bases; bases outside gene matches: 3. Germline values: CDR1 SGHTA, CDR2 FQGTGA. This CDR3 is 15 amino acids long. The CDR3 bases are TGTGCCAGCAGCTTAGGACTAGCGGGAGATGATGAGCAGTTCTTC. Its translation: CASSLGLAGDDEQFF.

CDR3 sequence (DNA): TGTGCCAGCAGCCCTAATGTACGGGAGACCCAGTACTTC. It translates to CASSPNVRETQYF. The gene calls are TRBV7-3 and TRBJ2-5; D ambiguous. This CDR3 is 13 amino acids long. Per germline, CDR1 SGHTA and CDR2 FQGTGA. V lost 5 bases and J 5 bases, leaving 12 bases between the germline ends.

The genes are TRBV7-3 and TRBJ1-1; 8 nucleotides align to TRBD1. In germline, CDR1 is SGHTA, CDR2 FQGTGA. V was pared by 0 bases and J by 4 bases, with 1 base of the junction left unmatched. The CDR3 spans 14 residues. The CDR3 DNA follows: TGTGCCAGCAGCTTAACCGGACAGGGCACTGAAGCTTTCTTT. Translating it yields CASSLTGQGTEAFF.

The V gene is TRBV3-1 (or the pseudogene TRBV3-2), the J gene TRBJ1-2; D call uncertain. The CDR3 extends over 13 amino acids. The V and J ends lost 0 bases and 4 bases respectively, with 6 bases between them. Germline V gives CDR1 LGHDT, CDR2 YNNKEL (reference sequence). CDR3 nucleotides: TGTGCCAGCAGCCAAGAGCGGCTCTATGGCTACACCTTC. Translation gives CASSQERLYGYTF.

The rearrangement joins TRBV7-6 to TRBJ2-5, with 9 bases lining up with TRBD2. J lost 7 bases, V lost 1 base, and 4 bases had no gene match. The CDR3 is 14 residues long. Germline V lookup: CDR1 SGHVS, CDR2 FNYEAQ. The CDR3 DNA follows: TGTGCCAGCAGCTTAGGGACTAGCGTCACGACCCAGTACTTC. As protein: CASSLGTSVTTQYF.

The chain is built from TRBV7-9 and TRBJ2-1; D perhaps matches TRBD2 (6 bases). V lost 3 bases and J 2 bases, leaving 17 bases between the germline ends. There are 17 residues in the CDR3. Germline V gives CDR1 SEHNR, CDR2 FQNEAQ (reference sequence). This CDR3 reads CASSLPFRLDPYNEQFF. CDR3 coding DNA: TGTGCCAGCAGCTTGCCCTTTCGACTAGACCCCTACAATGAGCAGTTCTTC.

The V gene is TRBV25-1, the J gene TRBJ1-5; TRBD1 might be the D (6 bases). V was trimmed by 7 bases and J by 7 bases, leaving 14 bases between them. CDR3 length: 13 amino acids. Germline CDR1 MGHDK, CDR2 SYGVNS. CDR3 protein: CASTESGDQPQHF. As DNA, the CDR3 is TGTGCCAGCACCGAATCAGGGGACCAGCCCCAGCATTTT.

This clone was recorded only once. J is TRBJ2-6 and V is TRBV30; weak D call: TRBD1 (6 bases). The CDR3 totals 18 residues. V gave up 1 base and J gave up 4 bases, with 20 bases separating them. Germline V lookup: CDR1 GTSNPN, CDR2 SVGIG (reference sequence). The CDR3 region is CAWSGMWGLPVGANVLTF. The CDR3 nucleotides read TGTGCCTGGAGTGGGATGTGGGGGCTTCCAGTCGGGGCCAACGTCCTGACTTTC.

The chain employs TRBV19 and TRBJ1-5; 8 bases are a match to TRBD1. Trimming took 10 bases from V and 3 from J; bases not matched to a gene: 11. Germline V CDR1 and CDR2: LNHDA, SQIVND (reference sequence). This CDR3 contains 15 residues. In nucleotides, the CDR3 is TGTGCCACCCTTAAGACAGGGGCGAACAATCAGCCCCAGCATTTT. Its protein is CATLKTGANNQPQHF.

V and J are TRBV3-1 (or the pseudogene TRBV3-2) and TRBJ1-1; 12 nucleotides match TRBD1. V was clipped by 7 bases and J by 0 bases; unmatched bases: 3. The CDR3 extends over 15 amino acids. Looked up from germline, CDR1 is LGHDT and CDR2 is YNNKEL (reference sequence). The CDR3 loop is CASIGTGGMNTEAFF. DNA of the CDR3: TGTGCCAGCATCGGGACAGGGGGCATGAACACTGAAGCTTTCTTT.

This clone appeared a single time. This chain joins TRBV15 and TRBJ2-1, with 9 positions matching TRBD2. The length of the CDR3 is 15 residues. J was trimmed by 8 bases and V by 0 bases; bases with no gene match: 5. Germline-derived CDR1 and CDR2 are LNHNV and YYDKDF (reference sequence). The chain's CDR3 is CATSREAGGPDEQFF. The CDR3 nucleotides are TGTGCCACCAGCAGAGAGGCGGGAGGGCCGGATGAGCAGTTCTTC.

This chain uses TRBV19 with TRBJ2-2; TRBD1 aligns across 12 bases. Germline CDR1 is LNHDA and CDR2 is SQIVND (reference sequence). The CDR3 length is 17 residues. Trimming removed 7 bases from V and 10 bases from J; junction bases left unmatched: 16. CDR3: CASTKPRDRGPSKELFF. DNA of the CDR3: TGTGCCAGTACCAAGCCTCGGGACAGGGGGCCCTCGAAGGAGCTGTTTTTT.

The chain is built from TRBV28 and TRBJ1-2; D uncertain. The V gene's germline CDR1 is MDHEN and CDR2 SYDVKM. The CDR3 runs 16 residues. Trimming took 3 bases from V and 6 from J, leaving 20 bases between them. This CDR3 reads CASSLISPRVKHGYTF. The CDR3 DNA follows: TGTGCCAGCAGTTTGATCTCACCTCGGGTTAAACATGGCTACACCTTC.